A selection of T cell receptor beta chains follows, all from one sample in a study of shared clonotypes between healthy human individuals. Produced via immunoSEQ multiplex PCR; TCRdb's table is partial and in-frame only. The data hold millions of clones, with about 92% observed a single time. Sequenced material: naive CD4+ T cells sorted from blood. Receptors were obtained from a man younger than 35 in good health. Both conserved end residues are part of each CDR3. D genes are given only for firm matches. A clone size is listed for some rows: how often the clone was seen (once, few, many), or a class if it is expanded.

v_gene: TRBV7-2
len: 14
j_gene: TRBJ2-7
abundance: NA
d_gene: NA
CDR3aa: CASSSYRRSDEQYF
CDR3nt: TGTGCCAGCAGCTCGTACAGGAGGTCGGACGAGCAGTACTTC

v_gene: TRBV7-2
len: 14
j_gene: TRBJ2-7
abundance: NA
d_gene: NA
CDR3aa: CASSFQGPFYEQYF
CDR3nt: TGTGCCAGCAGCTTTCAGGGACCCTTCTACGAGCAGTACTTC

v_gene: TRBV30
len: 14
j_gene: TRBJ1-2
abundance: NA
d_gene: NA
CDR3aa: CAWSVPRLNYGYTF
CDR3nt: TGTGCCTGGAGTGTACCCCGGCTTAACTATGGCTACACCTTC

v_gene: TRBV6-5
len: 15
j_gene: TRBJ2-7
abundance: once
d_gene: TRBD2
CDR3aa: CASSRTSGRVVEQYF
CDR3nt: TGTGCCAGCAGTCGGACTAGCGGGAGGGTTGTCGAGCAGTACTTC

v_gene: TRBV27
len: 16
j_gene: TRBJ2-5
abundance: NA
d_gene: TRBD2
CDR3aa: CASSPIQAGGRETQYF
CDR3nt: TGTGCCAGCAGTCCAATACAAGCGGGGGGGCGAGAGACCCAGTACTTC

v_gene: TRBV5-4
len: 16
j_gene: TRBJ2-3
abundance: NA
d_gene: TRBD1
CDR3aa: CASSPQTGGGTDTQYF
CDR3nt: TGTGCCAGCAGCCCGCAGACAGGGGGCGGCACAGATACGCAGTATTTT

v_gene: TRBV6-6
len: 14
j_gene: TRBJ1-6
abundance: NA
d_gene: TRBD1
CDR3aa: CASSYVDRNSPLHF
CDR3nt: TGTGCCAGCAGTTACGTGGACAGGAATTCACCCCTCCACTTT

v_gene: TRBV18
len: 13
j_gene: TRBJ1-5
abundance: NA
d_gene: NA
CDR3aa: CASSPPQEQPQHF
CDR3nt: TGTGCCAGCTCACCGCCCCAGGAACAGCCCCAGCATTTT

v_gene: TRBV21-1
len: 19
j_gene: TRBJ2-7
abundance: NA
d_gene: NA
CDR3aa: CASSKAPGKGTGNTYEQYF
CDR3nt: TGTGCCAGCAGCAAAGCGCCCGGAAAGGGGACAGGGAACACCTACGAGCAGTACTTC

v_gene: TRBV19
len: 14
j_gene: TRBJ2-7
abundance: once
d_gene: NA
CDR3aa: CASSAGLKAYEQYF
CDR3nt: TGTGCCAGTAGTGCGGGACTCAAAGCCTACGAGCAGTACTTC

v_gene: TRBV2
len: 18
j_gene: TRBJ2-4
abundance: NA
d_gene: TRBD1
CDR3aa: CASTETGGIILAKNIQYF
CDR3nt: TGTGCCAGCACCGAAACAGGGGGCATTATTCTTGCCAAAAACATTCAGTACTTC

v_gene: TRBV6-1
len: 12
j_gene: TRBJ2-7
abundance: NA
d_gene: NA
CDR3aa: CASSVRGYEQYF
CDR3nt: TGTGCCAGCAGTGTGAGGGGGTACGAGCAGTACTTC

v_gene: TRBV20-1
len: 10
j_gene: TRBJ2-5
abundance: once
d_gene: NA
CDR3aa: CSAMSETQYF
CDR3nt: TGCAGTGCTATGTCAGAGACCCAGTACTTC

v_gene: TRBV5-1
len: 15
j_gene: TRBJ2-1
abundance: NA
d_gene: TRBD2
CDR3aa: CASSLAVAGYNEQFF
CDR3nt: TGCGCCAGCAGCTTGGCAGTAGCGGGGTACAATGAGCAGTTCTTC

v_gene: TRBV2
len: 13
j_gene: TRBJ1-1
abundance: few
d_gene: NA
CDR3aa: CASSEEVNTEAFF
CDR3nt: TGTGCCAGCAGTGAAGAGGTCAACACTGAAGCTTTCTTT

v_gene: TRBV9
len: 15
j_gene: TRBJ2-3
abundance: once
d_gene: TRBD2
CDR3aa: CASSVGASGTQTQYF
CDR3nt: TGTGCCAGCAGCGTAGGAGCTAGCGGGACCCAGACGCAGTATTTT

v_gene: TRBV7-2
len: 15
j_gene: TRBJ2-7
abundance: NA
d_gene: TRBD2
CDR3aa: CASSLAGTSNYEQYF
CDR3nt: TGTGCCAGCAGCTTAGCTGGGACTAGTAACTACGAGCAGTACTTC

v_gene: TRBV5-5
len: 17
j_gene: TRBJ1-4
abundance: NA
d_gene: NA
CDR3aa: CASSFSLIGALNEKLFF
CDR3nt: TGTGCCAGCAGCTTTTCCTTGATTGGCGCTTTAAATGAAAAACTGTTTTTT

v_gene: TRBV10-1
len: 13
j_gene: TRBJ1-5
abundance: NA
d_gene: NA
CDR3aa: CASSAQEDQPQHF
CDR3nt: TGCGCCAGCAGTGCTCAGGAGGATCAGCCCCAGCATTTT

v_gene: TRBV5-1
len: 16
j_gene: TRBJ2-1
abundance: NA
d_gene: TRBD2
CDR3aa: CASSLDWGRTSGEQFF
CDR3nt: TGCGCCAGCAGCTTGGATTGGGGGCGGACTAGCGGCGAGCAGTTCTTC